Presented here are 15 T cell receptor beta chains from one specimen sequenced in a study of blood T cells in healthy people across ages. A second about 7 to 11 cycle PCR used barcoded and J-beta primers. TCRdb called the 5' RACE reads again in MiXCR, with one record for every CDR3 protein. The repertoire holds about 1.1 million distinct CDR3 sequences, with 35% to 40% as singletons. Sequencing input: blood. These receptors all come from a man aged 18 to 29 in good health.

This clonotype has just a few counts. The genes are TRBV5-1 and TRBJ1-2; 8 bases fit TRBD1. Germline V lookup: CDR1 SGHRS, CDR2 YFSETQ. V lost 4 bases, J lost 6 bases, and 8 bases stayed unmatched. The CDR3 consists of 14 residues. The CDR3 loop is CASSRSTGVDGYTF. CDR3 DNA sequence: TGCGCCAGCAGCCGATCGACAGGGGTCGATGGCTACACCTTC.

This clonotype was observed a few times. V gene TRBV10-3 combines with J gene TRBJ1-5; possible D gene TRBD1, 5 bases. V was cut by 11 bases and J by 4 bases, with 9 bases left in between. Germline CDR1 is ENHRY and CDR2 is SYGVKD. This CDR3 region has 11 residues. This CDR3 is CAPGGNQPQHF. DNA for the CDR3: TGTGCCCCGGGGGGTAATCAGCCCCAGCATTTT.

This clonotype was counted a few times. The rearrangement links TRBV9 to TRBJ2-3; a weak D match, TRBD2 (7 bases). Looked up from germline, CDR1 is SGDLS and CDR2 is YYNGEE. The CDR3 covers 15 residues. The V end was cut by 3 bases, the J end by 8 bases, with 19 bases between. The CDR3 loop is CASSAPPKGGVTQYF. DNA of the CDR3: TGTGCCAGCAGCGCTCCCCCCAAGGGGGGGGTTACGCAGTATTTT.

V and J are TRBV4-2 and TRBJ2-3; 9 positions agree with TRBD2. The germline CDR1 and CDR2 sequences are LGHNA and YNFKEQ. This CDR3 spans 17 amino acids. Trimming at V came to 0 bases and at J to 4 bases, leaving 8 bases not matched to a gene. The CDR3 loop reads CASSQEAAGGIPDTQYF. The CDR3 DNA follows: TGTGCCAGCAGCCAAGAAGCGGCGGGGGGGATCCCAGATACGCAGTATTTT.

In this sample, this clonotype turned up a few times. The V gene is TRBV29-1, the J gene TRBJ1-1; D remains unclear. CDR1 is SQVTM and CDR2 is ANQGSEA in the germline V gene. The CDR3 extends over 11 amino acids. The germline V and J ends were trimmed by 5 bases and 4 bases, with 8 bases remaining between them. The CDR3 sequence is CSVLTSTEAFF. The CDR3 nucleotides read TGCAGCGTTTTGACGTCCACTGAAGCTTTCTTT.

This chain connects TRBV24-1 to TRBJ2-1; perhaps TRBD1 as D (5 bases). V shed 3 bases and J shed 7 bases, with 12 bases lying between them. Per germline, CDR1 KGHDR and CDR2 SFDVKD. This CDR3 is 14 amino acids long. This CDR3 is CATSDGAGWNEQFF. Here the CDR3 DNA reads TGTGCCACCAGTGATGGGGCAGGGTGGAATGAGCAGTTCTTC.

The genes are TRBV7-9 and TRBJ1-4, with D hard to call. Germline V gives CDR1 SEHNR, CDR2 FQNEAQ (reference sequence). This CDR3 has 15 amino acids. Trimming took 5 bases from V and 8 from J, leaving 18 bases between them. The CDR3 DNA reads as TGTGCCAGCAGCCATACTGAGGAGGCGGTCGAAAAACTGTTTTTT. This encodes CASSHTEEAVEKLFF.

This clonotype came up a few times. The rearrangement uses TRBV4-2 and TRBJ2-3, with 11 bases identical to TRBD2. CDR1 is LGHNA and CDR2 is YNFKEQ in the germline V gene. The CDR3 sequence is 15 residues long. The V gene end was trimmed by 8 bases and the J gene end by 6 bases; junction bases not matched to a gene: 10. The CDR3: CASGRLAGSRDTQYF. The CDR3 DNA reads as TGTGCCAGCGGCCGACTAGCGGGGTCGAGGGATACGCAGTATTTT.

This clonotype was found a few times. This chain connects TRBV27 to TRBJ1-2; D ambiguous. The ends were cut back, 1 base at V and 2 bases at J, with 5 bases in the middle. Germline CDR1 is MNHEY and CDR2 is SMNVEV (reference sequence). The CDR3 has 13 amino acids. The CDR3 loop is CASSLYSNYGYTF. CDR3 coding DNA: TGTGCCAGCAGTTTATATTCCAACTATGGCTACACCTTC.

This clonotype was counted at least ten times. The CDR3 region has the DNA TGCAGCGTTAGGGAGGATAAAGAGACCCAGTACTTC. Translation: CSVREDKETQYF. This sequence joins TRBV29-1 and TRBJ2-5; perhaps TRBD2 as D (6 bases). V was clipped by 5 bases and J by 3 bases, with 10 bases between them. CDR3 size: 12 residues. The germline CDR1 and CDR2 sequences are SQVTM and ANQGSEA.

This chain joins TRBV29-1 and TRBJ1-1; D unclear. CDR1 is SQVTM, CDR2 ANQGSEA, per germline. The CDR3 has 13 amino acids. Deletions cut 0 bases from V and 3 bases from J, with 8 bases between. DNA of the CDR3: TGCAGCGTTGAAGAGCATCAGGACACTGAAGCTTTCTTT. Its protein product is CSVEEHQDTEAFF.

This sequence joins TRBV20-1 and TRBJ1-1; perhaps TRBD1 as D (5 bases). The CDR3 loop spans 12 amino acids. Trimming cost V 4 bases and J 1 base, with 7 bases left between them. Germline loops: CDR1 DFQATT, CDR2 SNEGSKA (reference sequence). CDR3 protein: CSANRQNTEAFF. Here the CDR3 DNA reads TGCAGTGCTAACAGGCAGAACACTGAAGCTTTCTTT.

This clonotype has a handful of counts. At one end, the junction sequence differs from germline, possibly due to a read error. The chain combines TRBV7-2 with TRBJ2-7; 8 nucleotides agree with TRBD1. This CDR3 has 15 amino acids. Germline CDR1 reads SGHTA; CDR2 reads FQGNSA. The CDR3 is CSSSTSGTGVYEQYF. The CDR3 DNA follows: TGTTCCAGCAGCACCTCCGGGACAGGAGTCTACGAGCAGTACTTC.

This clonotype occurred a few times. This sequence joins TRBV20-1 and TRBJ1-5; D gene unclear. The CDR3 runs to 13 residues. CDR1 is DFQATT and CDR2 is SNEGSKA in the germline V gene (reference sequence). Trimming removed 1 base at V and 0 bases at J, with 4 bases between. CDR3 region: CSARGNSNQPQHF. CDR3 DNA: TGCAGTGCTAGAGGGAATAGCAATCAGCCCCAGCATTTT.

This clonotype was counted between two and nine times. V is TRBV10-3 and J is TRBJ1-1; D not resolved. Germline V gene lookup returns CDR1 ENHRY and CDR2 SYGVKD. This CDR3 has 16 residues. Trimming shortened V by 4 bases and J by 5 bases, and 20 bases separated the two germline ends. CDR3 region: CAISGKSGRGWTEAFF. In DNA, the CDR3 is TGTGCCATCAGTGGCAAAAGCGGCCGGGGATGGACTGAAGCTTTCTTT.